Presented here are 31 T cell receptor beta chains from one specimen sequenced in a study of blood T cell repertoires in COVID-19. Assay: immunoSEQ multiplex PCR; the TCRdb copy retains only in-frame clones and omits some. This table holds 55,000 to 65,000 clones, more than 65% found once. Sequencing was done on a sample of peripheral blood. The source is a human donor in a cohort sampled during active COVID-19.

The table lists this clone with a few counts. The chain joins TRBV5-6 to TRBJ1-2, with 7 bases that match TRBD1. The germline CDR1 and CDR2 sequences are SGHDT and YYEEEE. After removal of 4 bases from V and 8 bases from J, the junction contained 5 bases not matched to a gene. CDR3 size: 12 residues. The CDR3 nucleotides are TGTGCCAGCAGCGGGGACAGCCTCGGCTACACCTTC. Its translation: CASSGDSLGYTF.

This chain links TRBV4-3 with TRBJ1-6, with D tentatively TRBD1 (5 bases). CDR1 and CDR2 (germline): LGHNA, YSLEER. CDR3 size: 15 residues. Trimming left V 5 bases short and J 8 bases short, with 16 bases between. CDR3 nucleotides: TGCGCCAGCAGCGAAAGGGACCGGGGGTATTCACCCCTCCACTTT. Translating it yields CASSERDRGYSPLHF.

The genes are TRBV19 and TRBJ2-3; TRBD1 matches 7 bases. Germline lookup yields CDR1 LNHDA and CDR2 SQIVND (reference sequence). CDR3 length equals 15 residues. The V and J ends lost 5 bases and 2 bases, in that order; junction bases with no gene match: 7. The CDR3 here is CASSSGTDYTDTQYF. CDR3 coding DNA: TGTGCCAGTAGTTCCGGGACAGACTACACAGATACGCAGTATTTT.

CDR3 nucleotides: TGTGCCAGCAGCCAAGGCCCAGGGGGCCAAGAGACCCAGTACTTC. Translating gives CASSQGPGGQETQYF. V usage is TRBV4-2 and J usage is TRBJ2-5; 7 nucleotides line up with TRBD1. The CDR3 runs to 15 residues. CDR1 LGHNA and CDR2 YNFKEQ come from the germline V gene. The J segment lost 1 base and the V segment lost 1 base, leaving 3 bases of the junction unmatched.

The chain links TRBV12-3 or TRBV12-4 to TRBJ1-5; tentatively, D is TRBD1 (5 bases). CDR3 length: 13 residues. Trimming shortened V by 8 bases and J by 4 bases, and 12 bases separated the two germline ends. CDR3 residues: CASRDSGNQPQHF. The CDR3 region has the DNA TGTGCCAGCCGGGACTCCGGGAATCAGCCCCAGCATTTT.

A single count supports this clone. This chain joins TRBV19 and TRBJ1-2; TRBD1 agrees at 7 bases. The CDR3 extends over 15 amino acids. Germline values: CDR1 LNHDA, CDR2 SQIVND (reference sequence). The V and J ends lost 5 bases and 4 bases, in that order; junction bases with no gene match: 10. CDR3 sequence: CASSAWTGPLYGYTF. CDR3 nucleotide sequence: TGTGCCAGTAGTGCATGGACAGGCCCCCTCTATGGCTACACCTTC.

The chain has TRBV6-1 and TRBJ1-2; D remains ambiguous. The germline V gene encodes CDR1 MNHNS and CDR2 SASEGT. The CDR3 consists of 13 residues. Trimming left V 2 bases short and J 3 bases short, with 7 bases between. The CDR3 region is CASSEQDYYGYTF. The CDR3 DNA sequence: TGTGCCAGCAGTGAACAGGACTACTATGGCTACACCTTC.

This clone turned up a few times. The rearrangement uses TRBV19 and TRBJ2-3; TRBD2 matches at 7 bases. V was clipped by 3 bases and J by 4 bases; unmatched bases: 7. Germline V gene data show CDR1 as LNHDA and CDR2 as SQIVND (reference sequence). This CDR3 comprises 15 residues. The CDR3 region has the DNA TGTGCCAGTAGTATTCAAGCGGGACGATCAGATACGCAGTATTTT. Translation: CASSIQAGRSDTQYF.

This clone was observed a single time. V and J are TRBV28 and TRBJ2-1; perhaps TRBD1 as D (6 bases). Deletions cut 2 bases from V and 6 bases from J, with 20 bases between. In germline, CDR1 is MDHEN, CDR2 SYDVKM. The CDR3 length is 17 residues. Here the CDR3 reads CASSLGPGRGDSNEQFF. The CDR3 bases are TGTGCCAGCAGTTTAGGACCGGGCAGGGGAGACTCCAATGAGCAGTTCTTC.

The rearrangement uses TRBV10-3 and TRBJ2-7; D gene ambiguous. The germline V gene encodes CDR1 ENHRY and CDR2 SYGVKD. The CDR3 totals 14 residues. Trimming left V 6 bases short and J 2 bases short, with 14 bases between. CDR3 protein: CAIRPSYGTYEQYF. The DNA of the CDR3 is TGTGCCATCAGACCCTCTTACGGTACCTACGAGCAGTACTTC.

The CDR3 sequence is CASSPGLIRTGRNQPQHF. CDR3 nucleotide sequence: TGCGCCAGCAGCCCCGGACTCATAAGGACAGGAAGGAATCAGCCCCAGCATTTT. The genes are TRBV4-1 and TRBJ1-5, with 7 bases matching TRBD1. CDR3 length: 18 amino acids. Per germline, CDR1 MGHRA and CDR2 YSYEKL. The V segment lost 4 bases and the J segment 4 bases; nucleotides outside the gene matches: 16.

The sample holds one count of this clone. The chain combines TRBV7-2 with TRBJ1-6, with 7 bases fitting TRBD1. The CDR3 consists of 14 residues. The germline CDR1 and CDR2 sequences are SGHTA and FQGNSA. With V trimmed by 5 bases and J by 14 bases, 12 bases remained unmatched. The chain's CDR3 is CASSLDRVLKALHF. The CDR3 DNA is TGTGCCAGCAGCCTAGACAGGGTTTTGAAAGCCCTCCACTTT.

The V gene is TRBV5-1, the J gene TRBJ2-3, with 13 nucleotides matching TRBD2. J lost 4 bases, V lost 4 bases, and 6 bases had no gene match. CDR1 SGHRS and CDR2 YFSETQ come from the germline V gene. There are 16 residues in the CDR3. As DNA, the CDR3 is TGCGCCAGCAGCCGGACTAGCGGGAGCGGCGCAGATACGCAGTATTTT. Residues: CASSRTSGSGADTQYF. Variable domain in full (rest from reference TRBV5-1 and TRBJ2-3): KAGVTQTPRYLIKTRGQQVTLSCSPISGHRSVSWYQQTPGQGLQFLFEYFSETQRNKGNFPGRFSGRQFSNSRSEMNVSTLELGDSALYLCASSRTSGSGADTQYFGPGTRLTVL.

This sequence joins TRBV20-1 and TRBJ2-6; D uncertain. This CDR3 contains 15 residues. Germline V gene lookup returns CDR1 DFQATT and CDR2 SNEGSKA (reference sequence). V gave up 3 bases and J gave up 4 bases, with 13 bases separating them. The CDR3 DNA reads TGCAGTGCTAGTGACGTTCAGGCAGGGGCCAACGTCCTGACTTTC. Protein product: CSASDVQAGANVLTF.

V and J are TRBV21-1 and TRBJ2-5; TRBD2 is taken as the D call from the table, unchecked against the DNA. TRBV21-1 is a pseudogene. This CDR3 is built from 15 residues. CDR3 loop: CASSKSPSGQETQYF. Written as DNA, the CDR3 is TGTGCCAGCAGCAAAAGCCCTAGCGGGCAAGAGACCCAGTACTTC.

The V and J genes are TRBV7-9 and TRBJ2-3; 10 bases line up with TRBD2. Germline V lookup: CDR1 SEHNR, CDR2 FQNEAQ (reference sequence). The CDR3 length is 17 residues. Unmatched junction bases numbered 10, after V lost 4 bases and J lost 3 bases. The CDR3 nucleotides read TGTGCCAGCAGCTCGACCCAGGCTAGCGGGAGAACAGATACGCAGTATTTT. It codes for CASSSTQASGRTDTQYF.

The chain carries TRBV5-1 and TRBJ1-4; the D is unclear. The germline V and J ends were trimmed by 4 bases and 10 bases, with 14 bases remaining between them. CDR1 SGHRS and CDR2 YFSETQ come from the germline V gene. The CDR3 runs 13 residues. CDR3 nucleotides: TGCGCCAGCAGCCTAGACACCGAGGGAAAACTGTTTTTT. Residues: CASSLDTEGKLFF. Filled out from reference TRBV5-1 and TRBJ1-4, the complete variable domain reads KAGVTQTPRYLIKTRGQQVTLSCSPISGHRSVSWYQQTPGQGLQFLFEYFSETQRNKGNFPGRFSGRQFSNSRSEMNVSTLELGDSALYLCASSLDTEGKLFFGSGTQLSVL.

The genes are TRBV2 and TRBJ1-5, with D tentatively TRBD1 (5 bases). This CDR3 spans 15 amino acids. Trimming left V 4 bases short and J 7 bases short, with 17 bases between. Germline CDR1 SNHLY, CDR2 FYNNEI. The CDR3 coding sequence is TGTGCCAGCAGTGTAGACCTAGGGGCTGGGCAGCCCCAGCATTTT. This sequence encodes CASSVDLGAGQPQHF.

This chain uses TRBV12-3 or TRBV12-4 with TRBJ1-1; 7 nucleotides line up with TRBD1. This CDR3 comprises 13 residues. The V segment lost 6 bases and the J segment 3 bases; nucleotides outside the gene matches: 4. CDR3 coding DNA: TGTGCCAGCAGGTCCACAGGGGACACTGAAGCTTTCTTT. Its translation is CASRSTGDTEAFF.

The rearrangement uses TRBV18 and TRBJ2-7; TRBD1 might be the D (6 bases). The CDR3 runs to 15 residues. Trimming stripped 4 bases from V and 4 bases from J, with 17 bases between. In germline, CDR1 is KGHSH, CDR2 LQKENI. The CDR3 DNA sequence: TGTGCCAGCTCACTTGATACAGGGCGGTGGTACGAGCAGTACTTC. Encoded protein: CASSLDTGRWYEQYF.

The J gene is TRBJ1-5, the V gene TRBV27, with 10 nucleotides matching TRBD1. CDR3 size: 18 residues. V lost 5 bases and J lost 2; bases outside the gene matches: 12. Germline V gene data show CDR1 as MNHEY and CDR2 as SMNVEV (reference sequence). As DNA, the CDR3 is TGTGCCAGCAGTCTGGGACAGGGGAGGGGAATGGGCAATCAGCCCCAGCATTTT. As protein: CASSLGQGRGMGNQPQHF.

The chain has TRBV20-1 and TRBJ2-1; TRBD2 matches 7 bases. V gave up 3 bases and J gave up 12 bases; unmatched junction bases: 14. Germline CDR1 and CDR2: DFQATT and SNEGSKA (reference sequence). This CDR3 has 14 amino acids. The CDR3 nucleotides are TGCAGTGCTAGTGGGCTTGGCGCGGGGGAAGTGCAGTTCTTC. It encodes CSASGLGAGEVQFF.

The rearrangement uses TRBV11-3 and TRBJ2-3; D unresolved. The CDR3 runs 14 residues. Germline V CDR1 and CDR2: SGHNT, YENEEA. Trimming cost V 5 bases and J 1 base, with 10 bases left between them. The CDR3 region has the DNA TGTGCCAGCAGCCCGCGCTCTGGCACAGATACGCAGTATTTT. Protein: CASSPRSGTDTQYF.

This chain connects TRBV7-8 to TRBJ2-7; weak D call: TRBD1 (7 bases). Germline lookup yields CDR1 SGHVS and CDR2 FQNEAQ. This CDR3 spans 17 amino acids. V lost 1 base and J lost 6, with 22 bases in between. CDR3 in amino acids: CASSLGGGGGEASEQYF. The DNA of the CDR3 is TGTGCCAGCAGCTTAGGAGGGGGCGGTGGGGAGGCCTCCGAGCAGTACTTC.

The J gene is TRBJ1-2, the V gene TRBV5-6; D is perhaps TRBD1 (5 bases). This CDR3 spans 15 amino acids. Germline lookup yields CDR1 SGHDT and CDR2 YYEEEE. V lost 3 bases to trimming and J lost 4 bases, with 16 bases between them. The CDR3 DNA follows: TGTGCCAGCAGCTCCCCTGGGACTACAGCCTATGGCTACACCTTC. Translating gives CASSSPGTTAYGYTF. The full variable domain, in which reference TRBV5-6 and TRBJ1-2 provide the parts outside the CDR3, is DAGVTQSPTHLIKTRGQQVTLRCSPKSGHDTVSWYQQALGQGPQFIFQYYEEEERQRGNFPDRFSGHQFPNYSSELNVNALLLGDSALYLCASSSPGTTAYGYTFGSGTRLTVV.

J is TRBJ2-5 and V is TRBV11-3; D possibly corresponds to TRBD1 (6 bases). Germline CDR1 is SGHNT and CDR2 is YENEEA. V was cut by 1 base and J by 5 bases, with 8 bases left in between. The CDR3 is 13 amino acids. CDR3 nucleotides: TGTGCCAGCAGCTTAGGACAGGCCGAGACCCAGTACTTC. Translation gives CASSLGQAETQYF. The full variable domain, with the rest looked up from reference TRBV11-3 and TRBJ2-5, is EAGVVQSPRYKIIEKKQPVAFWCNPISGHNTLYWYLQNLGQGPELLIRYENEEAVDDSQLPKDRFSAERLKGVDSTLKIQPAELGDSAVYLCASSLGQAETQYFGPGTRLLVL.

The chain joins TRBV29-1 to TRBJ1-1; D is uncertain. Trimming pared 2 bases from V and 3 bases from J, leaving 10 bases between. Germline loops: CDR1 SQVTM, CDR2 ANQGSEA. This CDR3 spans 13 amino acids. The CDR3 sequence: CSVETGLDTEAFF. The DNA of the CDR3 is TGCAGCGTTGAAACGGGATTGGACACTGAAGCTTTCTTT.

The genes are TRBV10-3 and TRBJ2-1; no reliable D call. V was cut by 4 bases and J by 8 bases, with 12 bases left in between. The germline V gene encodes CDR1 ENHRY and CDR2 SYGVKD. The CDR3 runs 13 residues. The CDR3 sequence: CAISAVMSDEQFF. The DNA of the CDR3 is TGTGCCATCAGTGCGGTTATGTCTGATGAGCAGTTCTTC.

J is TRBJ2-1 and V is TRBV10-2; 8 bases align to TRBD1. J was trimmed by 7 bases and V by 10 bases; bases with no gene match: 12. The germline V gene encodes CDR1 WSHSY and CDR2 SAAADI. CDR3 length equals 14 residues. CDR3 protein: CATKRTGRGNEQFF. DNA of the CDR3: TGCGCCACCAAGAGGACAGGGCGAGGGAATGAGCAGTTCTTC.

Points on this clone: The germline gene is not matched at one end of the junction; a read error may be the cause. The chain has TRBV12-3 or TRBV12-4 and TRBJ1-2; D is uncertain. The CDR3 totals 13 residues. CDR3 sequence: CASSLYGSYSYTF. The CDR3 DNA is TGTGCCAGCAGTTTATACGGTAGCTATAGCTACACCTTC.

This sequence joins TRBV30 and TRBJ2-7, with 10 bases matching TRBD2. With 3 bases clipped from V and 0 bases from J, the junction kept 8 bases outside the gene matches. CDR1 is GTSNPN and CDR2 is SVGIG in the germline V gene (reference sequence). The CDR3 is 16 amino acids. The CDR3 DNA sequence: TGTGCCTGGAGCCTTAGCAAGCGGGGGGGCTCCTACGAGCAGTACTTC. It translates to CAWSLSKRGGSYEQYF.